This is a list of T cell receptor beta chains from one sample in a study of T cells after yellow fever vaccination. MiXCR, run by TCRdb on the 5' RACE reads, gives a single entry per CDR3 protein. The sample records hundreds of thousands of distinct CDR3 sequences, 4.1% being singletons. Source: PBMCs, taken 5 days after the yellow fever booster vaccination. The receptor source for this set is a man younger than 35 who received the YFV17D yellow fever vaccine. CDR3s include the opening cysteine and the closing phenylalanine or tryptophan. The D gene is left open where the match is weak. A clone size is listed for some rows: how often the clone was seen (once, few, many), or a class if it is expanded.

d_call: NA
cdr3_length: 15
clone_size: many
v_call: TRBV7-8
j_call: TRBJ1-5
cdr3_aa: CASSLGVNVNQPQHF
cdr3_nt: TGTGCCAGCAGCCTGGGAGTGAATGTTAATCAGCCCCAGCATTTT

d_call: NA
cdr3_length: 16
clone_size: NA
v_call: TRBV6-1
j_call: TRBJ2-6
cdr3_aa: CASEYTGSSGANVLTF
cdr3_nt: TGTGCCAGCGAGTACACTGGGAGCTCTGGGGCCAACGTCCTGACTTTC

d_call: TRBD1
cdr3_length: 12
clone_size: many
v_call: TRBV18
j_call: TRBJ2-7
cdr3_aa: CASSLRGHEQYF
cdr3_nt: TGTGCCAGCTCCCTTAGGGGGCACGAGCAGTACTTC

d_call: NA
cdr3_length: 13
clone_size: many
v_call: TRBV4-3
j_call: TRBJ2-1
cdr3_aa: CASSQVGNNEQFF
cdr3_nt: TGCGCCAGCAGCCAAGTCGGGAACAATGAGCAGTTCTTC

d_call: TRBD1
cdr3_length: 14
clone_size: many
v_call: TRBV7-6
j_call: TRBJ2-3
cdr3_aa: CASSPGQGLNTQYF
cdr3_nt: TGTGCCAGCAGCCCGGGACAGGGCTTGAATACGCAGTATTTT

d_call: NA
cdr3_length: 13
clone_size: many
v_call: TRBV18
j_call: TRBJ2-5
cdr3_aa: CASSAGLQETQYF
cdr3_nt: TGTGCCAGCTCGGCGGGGCTCCAAGAGACCCAGTACTTC

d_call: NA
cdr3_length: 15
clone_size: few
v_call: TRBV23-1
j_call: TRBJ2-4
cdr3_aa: CASSQRTLAKNIQYF
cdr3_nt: TGCGCCAGCAGTCAAAGGACATTAGCCAAAAACATTCAGTACTTC

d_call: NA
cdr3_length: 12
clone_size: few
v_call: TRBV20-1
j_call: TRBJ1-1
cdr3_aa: CSASKPNTEAFF
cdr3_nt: TGCAGTGCTAGTAAACCCAACACTGAAGCTTTCTTT

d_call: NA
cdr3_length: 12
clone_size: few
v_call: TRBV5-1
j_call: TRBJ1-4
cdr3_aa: CASRDSNEKLFF
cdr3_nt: TGCGCCAGCAGGGACAGTAATGAAAAACTGTTTTTT

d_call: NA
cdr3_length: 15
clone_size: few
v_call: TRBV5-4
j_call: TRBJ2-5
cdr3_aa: CASSLGTAWGETQYF
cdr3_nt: TGTGCCAGCAGCTTGGGGACTGCTTGGGGAGAGACCCAGTACTTC

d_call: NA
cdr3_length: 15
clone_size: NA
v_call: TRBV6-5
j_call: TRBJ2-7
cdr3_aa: CASSYSSGGTGEQYF
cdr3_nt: TGTGCCAGCAGTTATTCATCTGGAGGTACCGGCGAGCAGTACTTC

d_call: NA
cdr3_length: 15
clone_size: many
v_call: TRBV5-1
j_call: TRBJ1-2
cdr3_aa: CASSFRQSASYGYTF
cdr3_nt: TGCGCCAGCAGCTTTCGACAGTCAGCTTCCTATGGCTACACCTTC

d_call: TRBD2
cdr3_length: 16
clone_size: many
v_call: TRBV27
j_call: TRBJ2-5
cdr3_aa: CASSTRLAGDGGTQYF
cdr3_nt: TGTGCCAGCAGTACGCGACTAGCGGGGGACGGAGGGACCCAGTACTTC

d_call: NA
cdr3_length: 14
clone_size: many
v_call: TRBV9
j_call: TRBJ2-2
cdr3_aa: CASSVVTGTGELFF
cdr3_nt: TGTGCCAGCAGCGTAGTTACGGGCACCGGGGAGCTGTTTTTT

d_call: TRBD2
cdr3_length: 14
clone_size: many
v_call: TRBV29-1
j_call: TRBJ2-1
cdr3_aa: CSVGFSGGENEQFF
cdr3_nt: TGCAGCGTTGGTTTTAGCGGGGGGGAAAATGAGCAGTTCTTC

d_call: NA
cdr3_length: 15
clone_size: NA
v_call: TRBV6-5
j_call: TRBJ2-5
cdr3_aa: CASSYQADSQETQYF
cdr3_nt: TGTGCCAGCAGTTACCAGGCCGACAGCCAAGAGACCCAGTACTTC

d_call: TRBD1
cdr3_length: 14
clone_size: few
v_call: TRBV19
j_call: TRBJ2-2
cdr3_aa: CASTAGGDTGELFF
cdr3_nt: TGTGCCAGTACGGCAGGGGGCGACACCGGGGAGCTGTTTTTT

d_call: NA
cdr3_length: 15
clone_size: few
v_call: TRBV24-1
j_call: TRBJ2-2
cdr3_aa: CATSETYRGGGELFF
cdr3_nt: TGTGCCACCAGTGAGACGTACAGGGGAGGCGGGGAGCTGTTTTTT

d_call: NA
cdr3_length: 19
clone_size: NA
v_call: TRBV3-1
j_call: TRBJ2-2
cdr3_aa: CASSQEGQRFYTPAGELFF
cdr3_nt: TGTGCCAGCAGCCAAGAGGGACAAAGATTCTACACTCCTGCCGGGGAGCTGTTTTTT

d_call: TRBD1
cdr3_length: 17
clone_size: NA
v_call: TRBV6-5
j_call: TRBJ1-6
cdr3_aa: CASSYTDRARDNSPLHF
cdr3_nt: TGTGCCAGCAGTTATACGGACAGGGCAAGAGATAATTCACCCCTCCACTTT

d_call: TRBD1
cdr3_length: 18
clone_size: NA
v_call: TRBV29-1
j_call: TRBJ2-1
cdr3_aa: CSVAPGQGVPSSYNEQFF
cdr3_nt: TGCAGCGTCGCGCCGGGACAGGGGGTCCCTAGCTCCTACAATGAGCAGTTCTTC

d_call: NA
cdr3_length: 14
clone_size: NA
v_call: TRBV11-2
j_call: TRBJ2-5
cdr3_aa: CASSLGFSLETQYF
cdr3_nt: TGTGCCAGCAGCTTAGGGTTTTCTCTTGAGACCCAGTACTTC

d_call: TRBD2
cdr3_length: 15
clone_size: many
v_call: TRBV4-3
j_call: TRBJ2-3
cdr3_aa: CASSYRGGPGDTQYF
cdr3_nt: TGCGCCAGCAGCTACCGCGGGGGGCCAGGGGATACGCAGTATTTT

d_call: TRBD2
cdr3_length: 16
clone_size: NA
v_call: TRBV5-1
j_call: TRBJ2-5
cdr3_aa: CASSSGLAGAQETQYF
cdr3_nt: TGCGCCAGCAGCTCTGGACTAGCGGGGGCCCAAGAGACCCAGTACTTC

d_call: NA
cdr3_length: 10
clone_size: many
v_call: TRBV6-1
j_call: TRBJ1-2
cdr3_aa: CASSLYGYTF
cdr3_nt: TGTGCCAGCAGTTTATATGGCTACACCTTC

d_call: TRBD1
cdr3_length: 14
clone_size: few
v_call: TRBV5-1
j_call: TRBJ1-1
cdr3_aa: CASSADRANTEAFF
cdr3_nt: TGCGCCAGCAGTGCCGACAGGGCGAACACTGAAGCTTTCTTT

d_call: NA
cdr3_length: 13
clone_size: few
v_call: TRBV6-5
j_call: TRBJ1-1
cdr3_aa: CASSYSWNTEAFF
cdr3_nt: TGTGCCAGCAGTTACTCCTGGAACACTGAAGCTTTCTTT

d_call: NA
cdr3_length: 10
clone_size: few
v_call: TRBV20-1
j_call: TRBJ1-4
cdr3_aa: CSAVGEKLFF
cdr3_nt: TGCAGTGCAGTGGGGGAAAAACTGTTTTTT

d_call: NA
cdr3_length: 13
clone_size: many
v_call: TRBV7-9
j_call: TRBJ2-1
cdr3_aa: CASSPSRGDEQFF
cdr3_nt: TGTGCCAGCAGCCCCAGTCGGGGTGATGAGCAGTTCTTC

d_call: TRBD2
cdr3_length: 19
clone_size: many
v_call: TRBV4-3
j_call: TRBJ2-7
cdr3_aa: CASSQENSAGGGYSYEQYF
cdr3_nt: TGCGCCAGCAGCCAAGAAAACTCGGCGGGCGGGGGATACTCCTACGAGCAGTACTTC

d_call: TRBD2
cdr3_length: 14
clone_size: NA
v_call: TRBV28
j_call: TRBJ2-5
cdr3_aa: CASTPPRGWETQYF
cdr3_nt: TGTGCCAGCACCCCCCCGCGGGGGTGGGAGACCCAGTACTTC

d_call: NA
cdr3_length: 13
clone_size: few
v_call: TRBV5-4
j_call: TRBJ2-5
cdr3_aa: CASSLEGDETQYF
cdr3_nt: TGTGCCAGCAGCTTGGAGGGGGACGAGACCCAGTACTTC

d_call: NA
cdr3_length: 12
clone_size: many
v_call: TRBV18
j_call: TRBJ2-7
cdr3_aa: CASSWDTYEQYF
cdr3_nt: TGTGCCAGCTCATGGGACACCTACGAGCAGTACTTC

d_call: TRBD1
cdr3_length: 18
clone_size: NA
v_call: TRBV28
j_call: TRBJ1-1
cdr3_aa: CASSSPGGGDSGRTEAFF
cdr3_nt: TGTGCCAGCAGTTCGCCGGGAGGGGGCGATTCCGGAAGGACTGAAGCTTTCTTT

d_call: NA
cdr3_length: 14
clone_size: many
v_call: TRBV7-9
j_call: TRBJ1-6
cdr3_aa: CASSSGPWVSPLHF
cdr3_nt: TGTGCCAGCAGCTCCGGACCGTGGGTGTCCCCCCTCCACTTT

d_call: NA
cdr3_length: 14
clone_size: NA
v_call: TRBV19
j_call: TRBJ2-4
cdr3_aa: CASSTSGTLNIQYF
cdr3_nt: TGTGCCAGTAGTACCTCCGGGACTCTAAACATTCAGTACTTC

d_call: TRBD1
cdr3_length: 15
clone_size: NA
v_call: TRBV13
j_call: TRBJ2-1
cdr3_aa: CASTQVGQGYNEQFF
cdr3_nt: TGTGCCAGCACCCAGGTGGGACAGGGATACAATGAGCAGTTCTTC

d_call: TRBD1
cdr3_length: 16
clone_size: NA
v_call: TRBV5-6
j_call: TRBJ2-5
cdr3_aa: CASSLPGDRSGETQYF
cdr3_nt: TGTGCCAGCAGCCTCCCCGGGGACAGGAGCGGCGAGACCCAGTACTTC

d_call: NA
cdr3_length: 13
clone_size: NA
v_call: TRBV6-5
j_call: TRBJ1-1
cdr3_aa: CASTQRWNTEAFF
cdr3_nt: TGTGCCAGCACCCAGCGGTGGAACACTGAAGCTTTCTTT

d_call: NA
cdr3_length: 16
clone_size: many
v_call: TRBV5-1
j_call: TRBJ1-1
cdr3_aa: CASSFNRAGASTEAFF
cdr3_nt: TGCGCCAGCAGCTTCAACCGGGCGGGGGCAAGCACTGAAGCTTTCTTT

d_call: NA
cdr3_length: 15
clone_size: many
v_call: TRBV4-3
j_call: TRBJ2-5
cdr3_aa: CASSQEANRPETQYF
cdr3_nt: TGCGCCAGCAGCCAAGAGGCCAACCGCCCGGAGACCCAGTACTTC

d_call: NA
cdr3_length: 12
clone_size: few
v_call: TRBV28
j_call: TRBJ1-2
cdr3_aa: CASSGDVYGYTF
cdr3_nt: TGTGCCAGCAGTGGGGACGTTTATGGCTACACCTTC

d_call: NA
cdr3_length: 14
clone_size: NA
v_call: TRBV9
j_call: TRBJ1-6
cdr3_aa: CASSVGGAKSPLHF
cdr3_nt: TGTGCCAGCAGCGTAGGGGGGGCAAAATCACCCCTCCACTTT

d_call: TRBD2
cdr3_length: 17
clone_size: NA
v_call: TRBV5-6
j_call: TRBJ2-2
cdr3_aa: CASSPGVAGMNTGELFF
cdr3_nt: TGTGCCAGCAGTCCCGGGGTAGCGGGGATGAACACCGGGGAGCTGTTTTTT

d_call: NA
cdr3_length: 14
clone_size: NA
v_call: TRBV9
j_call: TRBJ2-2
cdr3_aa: CASNSGSNTGELFF
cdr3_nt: TGTGCCAGCAACTCGGGCTCAAACACCGGGGAGCTGTTTTTT

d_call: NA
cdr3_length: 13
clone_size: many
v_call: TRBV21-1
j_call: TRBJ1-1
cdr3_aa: CASSKDLNTEAFF
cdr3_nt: TGTGCCAGCAGCAAAGACCTGAACACTGAAGCTTTCTTT

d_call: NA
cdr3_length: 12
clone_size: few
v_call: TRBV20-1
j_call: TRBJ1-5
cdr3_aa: CSARFSNQPQHF
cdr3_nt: TGCAGTGCTAGATTTAGCAATCAGCCCCAGCATTTT

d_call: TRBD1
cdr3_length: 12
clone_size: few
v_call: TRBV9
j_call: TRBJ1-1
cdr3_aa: CASSFGQGEAFF
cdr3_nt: TGTGCCAGCAGCTTCGGACAGGGGGAAGCTTTCTTT

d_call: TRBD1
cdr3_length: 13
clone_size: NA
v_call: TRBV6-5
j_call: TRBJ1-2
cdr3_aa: CASSVRDRASYTF
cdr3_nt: TGTGCCAGCAGCGTCCGGGACAGGGCTAGCTACACCTTC